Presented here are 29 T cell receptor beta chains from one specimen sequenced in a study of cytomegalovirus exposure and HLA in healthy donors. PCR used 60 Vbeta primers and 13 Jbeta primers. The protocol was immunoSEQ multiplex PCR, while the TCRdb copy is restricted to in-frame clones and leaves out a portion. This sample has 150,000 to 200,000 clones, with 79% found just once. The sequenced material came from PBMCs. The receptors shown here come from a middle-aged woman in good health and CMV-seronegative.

The DNA for the CDR3 is TGTGCCAGCAGCTTGAGGACAGGGGGAAAAGATACGCAGTATTTT. Protein product: CASSLRTGGKDTQYF. This chain connects TRBV5-4 to TRBJ2-3; 10 bases agree with TRBD1. V dropped 1 base and J dropped 5; count of bases not matched to a gene: 4. The germline CDR1 and CDR2 sequences are SGHNT and YYREEE (reference sequence). There are 15 residues in the CDR3.

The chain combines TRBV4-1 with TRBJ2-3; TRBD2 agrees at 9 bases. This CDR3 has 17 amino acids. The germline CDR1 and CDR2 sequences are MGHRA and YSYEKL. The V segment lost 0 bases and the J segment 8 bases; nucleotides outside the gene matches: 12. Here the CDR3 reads CASSQDGRGGNDGTQYF. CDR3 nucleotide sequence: TGCGCCAGCAGCCAAGATGGGCGGGGGGGAAACGATGGTACGCAGTATTTT.

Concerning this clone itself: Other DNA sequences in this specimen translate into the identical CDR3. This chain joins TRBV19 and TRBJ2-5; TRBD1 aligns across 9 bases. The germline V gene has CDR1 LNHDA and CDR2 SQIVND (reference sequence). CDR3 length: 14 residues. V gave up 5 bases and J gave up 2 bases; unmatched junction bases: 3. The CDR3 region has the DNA TGTGCCAGTAGTCTTGGACAGGGGCAAGAGACCCAGTACTTC. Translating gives CASSLGQGQETQYF. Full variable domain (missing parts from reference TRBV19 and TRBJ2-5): DGGITQSPKYLFRKEGQNVTLSCEQNLNHDAMYWYRQDPGQGLRLIYYSQIVNDFQKGDIAEGYSVSREKKESFPLTVTSAQKNPTAFYLCASSLGQGQETQYFGPGTRLLVL.

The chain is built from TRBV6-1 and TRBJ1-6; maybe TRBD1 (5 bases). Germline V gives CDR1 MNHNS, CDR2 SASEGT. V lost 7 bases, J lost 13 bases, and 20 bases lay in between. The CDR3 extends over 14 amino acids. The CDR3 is CASTQTVWLDPLHF. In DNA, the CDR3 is TGTGCCAGCACCCAGACAGTGTGGTTGGATCCCCTCCACTTT.

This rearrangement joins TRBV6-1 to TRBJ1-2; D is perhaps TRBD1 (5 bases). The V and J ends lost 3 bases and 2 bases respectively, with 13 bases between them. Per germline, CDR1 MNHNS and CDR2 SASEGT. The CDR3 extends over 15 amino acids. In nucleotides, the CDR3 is TGTGCCAGCAGTGAGGGGCAGGGCACAAACTATGGCTACACCTTC. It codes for CASSEGQGTNYGYTF.

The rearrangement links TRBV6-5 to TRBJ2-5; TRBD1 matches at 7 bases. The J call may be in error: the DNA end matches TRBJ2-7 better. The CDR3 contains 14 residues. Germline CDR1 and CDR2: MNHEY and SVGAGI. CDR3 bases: TGTGCCAGCAGTATGGACAGGAGTACCTACGAGCAGTACTTC. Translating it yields CASSMDRSTYEQYF.

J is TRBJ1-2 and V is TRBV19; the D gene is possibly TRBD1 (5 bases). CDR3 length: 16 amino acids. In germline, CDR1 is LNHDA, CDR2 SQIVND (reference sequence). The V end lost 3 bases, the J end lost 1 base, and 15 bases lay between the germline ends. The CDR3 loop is CASSISQGGLNYGYTF. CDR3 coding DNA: TGTGCCAGTAGTATCTCCCAGGGAGGACTTAACTATGGCTACACCTTC.

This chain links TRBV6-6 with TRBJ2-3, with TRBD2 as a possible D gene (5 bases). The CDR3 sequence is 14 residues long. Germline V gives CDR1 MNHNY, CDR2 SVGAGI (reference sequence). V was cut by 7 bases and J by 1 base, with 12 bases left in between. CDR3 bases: TGTGCCAGCATTGCCGCGCGGGGCACAGATACGCAGTATTTT. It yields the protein CASIAARGTDTQYF.

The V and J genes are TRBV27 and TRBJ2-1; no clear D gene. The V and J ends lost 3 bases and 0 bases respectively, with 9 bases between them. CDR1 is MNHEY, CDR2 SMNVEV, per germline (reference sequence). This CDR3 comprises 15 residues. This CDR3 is CASSFVRSSYNEQFF. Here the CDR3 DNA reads TGTGCCAGCAGTTTCGTCCGGAGCTCCTACAATGAGCAGTTCTTC.

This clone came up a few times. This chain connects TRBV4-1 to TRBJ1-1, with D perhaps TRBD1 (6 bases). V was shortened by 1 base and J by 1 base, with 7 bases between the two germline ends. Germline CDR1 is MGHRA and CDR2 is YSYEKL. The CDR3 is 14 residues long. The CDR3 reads CASSQGQANTEAFF. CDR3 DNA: TGCGCCAGCAGCCAAGGACAGGCGAACACTGAAGCTTTCTTT.

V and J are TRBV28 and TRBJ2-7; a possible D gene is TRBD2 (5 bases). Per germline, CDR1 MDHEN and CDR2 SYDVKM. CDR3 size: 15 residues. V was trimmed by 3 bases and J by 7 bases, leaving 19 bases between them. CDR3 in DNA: TGTGCCAGCAGTTTCAGCCGGGAAGTGGGTGGGGAGCAGTACTTC. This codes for CASSFSREVGGEQYF.

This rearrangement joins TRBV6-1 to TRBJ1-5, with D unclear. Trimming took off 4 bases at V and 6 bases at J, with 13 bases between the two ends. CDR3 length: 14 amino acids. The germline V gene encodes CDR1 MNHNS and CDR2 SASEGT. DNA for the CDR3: TGTGCCAGCAGTGGACCCGTGGCGGGTCAGCCCCAGCATTTT. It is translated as CASSGPVAGQPQHF.

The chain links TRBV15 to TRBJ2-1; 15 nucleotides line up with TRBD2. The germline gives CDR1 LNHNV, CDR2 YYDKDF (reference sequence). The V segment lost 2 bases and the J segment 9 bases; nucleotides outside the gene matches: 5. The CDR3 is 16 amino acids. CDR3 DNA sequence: TGTGCCACCAGCAGAACGGGACTAGCGGGAGGAACTGAGCAGTTCTTC. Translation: CATSRTGLAGGTEQFF.

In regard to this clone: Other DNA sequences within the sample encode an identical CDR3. The CDR3 DNA reads TGTGCCTGGAGTGTACAGGTCGAGCAGTACTTC. Translation: CAWSVQVEQYF. The rearrangement links TRBV30 to TRBJ2-7; weak D call: TRBD1 (5 bases). CDR1 is GTSNPN, CDR2 SVGIG, per germline (reference sequence). This CDR3 is 11 amino acids long. V was trimmed by 0 bases and J by 6 bases, leaving 6 bases between them.

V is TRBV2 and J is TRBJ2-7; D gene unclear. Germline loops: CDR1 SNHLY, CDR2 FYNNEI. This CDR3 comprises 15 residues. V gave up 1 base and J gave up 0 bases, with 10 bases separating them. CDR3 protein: CASSEVRVLSYEQYF. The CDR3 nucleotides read TGTGCCAGCAGTGAAGTTCGGGTTCTCTCCTACGAGCAGTACTTC.

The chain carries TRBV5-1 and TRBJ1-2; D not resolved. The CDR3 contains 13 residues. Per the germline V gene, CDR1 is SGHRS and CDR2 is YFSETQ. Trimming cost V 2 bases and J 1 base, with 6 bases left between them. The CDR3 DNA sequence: TGCGCCAGCAGCTTAGCGGATAACTATGGCTACACCTTC. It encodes CASSLADNYGYTF.

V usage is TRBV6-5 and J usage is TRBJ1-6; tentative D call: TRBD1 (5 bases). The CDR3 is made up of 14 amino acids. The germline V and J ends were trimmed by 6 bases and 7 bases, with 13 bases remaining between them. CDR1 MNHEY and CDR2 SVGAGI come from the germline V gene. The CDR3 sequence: CASRRQGQNSPLHF. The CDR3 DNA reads TGTGCCAGCAGACGGCAGGGCCAAAATTCACCCCTCCACTTT.

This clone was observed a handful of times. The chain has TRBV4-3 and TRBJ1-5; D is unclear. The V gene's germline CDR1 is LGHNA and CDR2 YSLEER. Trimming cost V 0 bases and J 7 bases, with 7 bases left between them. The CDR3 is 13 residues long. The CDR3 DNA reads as TGCGCCAGCAGCCAAGATCCGGTGCAGCCCCAGCATTTT. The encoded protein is CASSQDPVQPQHF.

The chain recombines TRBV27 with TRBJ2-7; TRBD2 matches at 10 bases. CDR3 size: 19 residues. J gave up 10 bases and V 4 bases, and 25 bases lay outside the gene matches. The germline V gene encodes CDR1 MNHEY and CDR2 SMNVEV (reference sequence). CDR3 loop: CASSSASGSIKFPRGVQYF. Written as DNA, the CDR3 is TGTGCCAGCAGTTCGGCTAGCGGGAGTATTAAGTTCCCGAGGGGCGTCCAGTACTTC.

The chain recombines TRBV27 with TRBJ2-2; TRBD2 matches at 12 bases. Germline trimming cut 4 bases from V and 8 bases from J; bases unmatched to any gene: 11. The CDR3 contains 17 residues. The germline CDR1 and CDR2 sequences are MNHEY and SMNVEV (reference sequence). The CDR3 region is CASSSEMASGRVGELFF. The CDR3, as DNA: TGTGCCAGCAGTTCCGAAATGGCTAGCGGGAGGGTGGGGGAGCTGTTTTTT.

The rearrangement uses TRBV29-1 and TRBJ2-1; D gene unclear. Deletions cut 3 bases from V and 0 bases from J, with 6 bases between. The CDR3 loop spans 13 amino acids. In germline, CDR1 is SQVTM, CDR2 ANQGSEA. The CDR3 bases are TGCAGCGTTGACCCCCGCTCCTACAATGAGCAGTTCTTC. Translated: CSVDPRSYNEQFF.

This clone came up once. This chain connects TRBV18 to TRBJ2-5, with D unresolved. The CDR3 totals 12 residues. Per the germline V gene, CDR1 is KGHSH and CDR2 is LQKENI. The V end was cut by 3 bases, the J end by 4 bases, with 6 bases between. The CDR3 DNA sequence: TGTGCCAGCTCACCTTATCGAGAGACCCAGTACTTC. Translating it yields CASSPYRETQYF.

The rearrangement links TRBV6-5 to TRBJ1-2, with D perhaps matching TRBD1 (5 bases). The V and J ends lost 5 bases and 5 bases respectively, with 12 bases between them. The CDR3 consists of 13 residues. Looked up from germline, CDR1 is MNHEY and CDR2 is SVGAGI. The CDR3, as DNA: TGTGCCAGCAGTACAACGGGGGGGTATGGCTACACCTTC. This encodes CASSTTGGYGYTF.

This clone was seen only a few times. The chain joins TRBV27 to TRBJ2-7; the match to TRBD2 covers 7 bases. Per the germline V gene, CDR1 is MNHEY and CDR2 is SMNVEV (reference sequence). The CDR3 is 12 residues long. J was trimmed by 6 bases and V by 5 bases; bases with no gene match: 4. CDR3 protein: CASSREGGEQYF. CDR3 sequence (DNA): TGTGCCAGCAGTAGGGAGGGTGGCGAGCAGTACTTC.

CDR3 DNA sequence: TGTGCCAGCAGCTTAAGGGTTCTAGGGAGGATTGGAACAGATACGCAGTATTTT. Translated, it gives CASSLRVLGRIGTDTQYF. The genes are TRBV7-3 and TRBJ2-3; possible D gene TRBD2, 6 bases. V lost 1 base to trimming and J lost 3 bases, with 20 bases between them. Per the germline V gene, CDR1 is SGHTA and CDR2 is FQGTGA. This CDR3 has 18 amino acids.

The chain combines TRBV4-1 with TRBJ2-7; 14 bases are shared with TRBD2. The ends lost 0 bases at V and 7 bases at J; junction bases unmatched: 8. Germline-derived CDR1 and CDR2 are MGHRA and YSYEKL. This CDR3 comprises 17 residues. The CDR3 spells CASSQEEGLAGAREQYF. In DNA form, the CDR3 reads TGCGCCAGCAGCCAAGAGGAGGGACTAGCGGGAGCGAGGGAGCAGTACTTC.

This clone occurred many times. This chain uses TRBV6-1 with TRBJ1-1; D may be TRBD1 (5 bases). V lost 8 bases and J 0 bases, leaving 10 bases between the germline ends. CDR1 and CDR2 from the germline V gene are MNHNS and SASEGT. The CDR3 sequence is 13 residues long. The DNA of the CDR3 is TGTGCCAGCCTCGAGACAGTGAACACTGAAGCTTTCTTT. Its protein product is CASLETVNTEAFF.

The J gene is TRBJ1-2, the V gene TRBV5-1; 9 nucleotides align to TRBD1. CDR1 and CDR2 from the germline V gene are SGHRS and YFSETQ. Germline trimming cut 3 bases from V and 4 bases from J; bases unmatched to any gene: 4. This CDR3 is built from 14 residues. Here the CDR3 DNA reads TGCGCCAGCAGCTCCGGGACAGGGTCCTATGGCTACACCTTC. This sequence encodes CASSSGTGSYGYTF. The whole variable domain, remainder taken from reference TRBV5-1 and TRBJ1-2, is KAGVTQTPRYLIKTRGQQVTLSCSPISGHRSVSWYQQTPGQGLQFLFEYFSETQRNKGNFPGRFSGRQFSNSRSEMNVSTLELGDSALYLCASSSGTGSYGYTFGSGTRLTVV.

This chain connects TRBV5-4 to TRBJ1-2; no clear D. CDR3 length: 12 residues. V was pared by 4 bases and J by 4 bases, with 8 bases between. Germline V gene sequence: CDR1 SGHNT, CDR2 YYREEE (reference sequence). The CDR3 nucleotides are TGTGCCAGCAGCCCTGGCAGCTATGGCTACACCTTC. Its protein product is CASSPGSYGYTF.